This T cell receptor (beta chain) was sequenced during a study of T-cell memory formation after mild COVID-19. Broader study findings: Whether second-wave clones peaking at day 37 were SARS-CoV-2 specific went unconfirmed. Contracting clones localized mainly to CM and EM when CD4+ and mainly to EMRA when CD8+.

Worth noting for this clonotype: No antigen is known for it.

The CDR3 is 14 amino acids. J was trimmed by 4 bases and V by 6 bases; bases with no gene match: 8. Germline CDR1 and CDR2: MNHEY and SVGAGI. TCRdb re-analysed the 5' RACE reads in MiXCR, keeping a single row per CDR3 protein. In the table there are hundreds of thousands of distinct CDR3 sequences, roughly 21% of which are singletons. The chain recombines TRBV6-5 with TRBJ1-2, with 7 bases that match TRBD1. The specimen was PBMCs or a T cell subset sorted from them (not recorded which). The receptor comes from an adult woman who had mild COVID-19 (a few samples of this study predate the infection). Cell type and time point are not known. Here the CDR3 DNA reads TGTGCCAGCAGGAGACAGGGTTCGGTCTATGGCTACACCTTC. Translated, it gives CASRRQGSVYGYTF.